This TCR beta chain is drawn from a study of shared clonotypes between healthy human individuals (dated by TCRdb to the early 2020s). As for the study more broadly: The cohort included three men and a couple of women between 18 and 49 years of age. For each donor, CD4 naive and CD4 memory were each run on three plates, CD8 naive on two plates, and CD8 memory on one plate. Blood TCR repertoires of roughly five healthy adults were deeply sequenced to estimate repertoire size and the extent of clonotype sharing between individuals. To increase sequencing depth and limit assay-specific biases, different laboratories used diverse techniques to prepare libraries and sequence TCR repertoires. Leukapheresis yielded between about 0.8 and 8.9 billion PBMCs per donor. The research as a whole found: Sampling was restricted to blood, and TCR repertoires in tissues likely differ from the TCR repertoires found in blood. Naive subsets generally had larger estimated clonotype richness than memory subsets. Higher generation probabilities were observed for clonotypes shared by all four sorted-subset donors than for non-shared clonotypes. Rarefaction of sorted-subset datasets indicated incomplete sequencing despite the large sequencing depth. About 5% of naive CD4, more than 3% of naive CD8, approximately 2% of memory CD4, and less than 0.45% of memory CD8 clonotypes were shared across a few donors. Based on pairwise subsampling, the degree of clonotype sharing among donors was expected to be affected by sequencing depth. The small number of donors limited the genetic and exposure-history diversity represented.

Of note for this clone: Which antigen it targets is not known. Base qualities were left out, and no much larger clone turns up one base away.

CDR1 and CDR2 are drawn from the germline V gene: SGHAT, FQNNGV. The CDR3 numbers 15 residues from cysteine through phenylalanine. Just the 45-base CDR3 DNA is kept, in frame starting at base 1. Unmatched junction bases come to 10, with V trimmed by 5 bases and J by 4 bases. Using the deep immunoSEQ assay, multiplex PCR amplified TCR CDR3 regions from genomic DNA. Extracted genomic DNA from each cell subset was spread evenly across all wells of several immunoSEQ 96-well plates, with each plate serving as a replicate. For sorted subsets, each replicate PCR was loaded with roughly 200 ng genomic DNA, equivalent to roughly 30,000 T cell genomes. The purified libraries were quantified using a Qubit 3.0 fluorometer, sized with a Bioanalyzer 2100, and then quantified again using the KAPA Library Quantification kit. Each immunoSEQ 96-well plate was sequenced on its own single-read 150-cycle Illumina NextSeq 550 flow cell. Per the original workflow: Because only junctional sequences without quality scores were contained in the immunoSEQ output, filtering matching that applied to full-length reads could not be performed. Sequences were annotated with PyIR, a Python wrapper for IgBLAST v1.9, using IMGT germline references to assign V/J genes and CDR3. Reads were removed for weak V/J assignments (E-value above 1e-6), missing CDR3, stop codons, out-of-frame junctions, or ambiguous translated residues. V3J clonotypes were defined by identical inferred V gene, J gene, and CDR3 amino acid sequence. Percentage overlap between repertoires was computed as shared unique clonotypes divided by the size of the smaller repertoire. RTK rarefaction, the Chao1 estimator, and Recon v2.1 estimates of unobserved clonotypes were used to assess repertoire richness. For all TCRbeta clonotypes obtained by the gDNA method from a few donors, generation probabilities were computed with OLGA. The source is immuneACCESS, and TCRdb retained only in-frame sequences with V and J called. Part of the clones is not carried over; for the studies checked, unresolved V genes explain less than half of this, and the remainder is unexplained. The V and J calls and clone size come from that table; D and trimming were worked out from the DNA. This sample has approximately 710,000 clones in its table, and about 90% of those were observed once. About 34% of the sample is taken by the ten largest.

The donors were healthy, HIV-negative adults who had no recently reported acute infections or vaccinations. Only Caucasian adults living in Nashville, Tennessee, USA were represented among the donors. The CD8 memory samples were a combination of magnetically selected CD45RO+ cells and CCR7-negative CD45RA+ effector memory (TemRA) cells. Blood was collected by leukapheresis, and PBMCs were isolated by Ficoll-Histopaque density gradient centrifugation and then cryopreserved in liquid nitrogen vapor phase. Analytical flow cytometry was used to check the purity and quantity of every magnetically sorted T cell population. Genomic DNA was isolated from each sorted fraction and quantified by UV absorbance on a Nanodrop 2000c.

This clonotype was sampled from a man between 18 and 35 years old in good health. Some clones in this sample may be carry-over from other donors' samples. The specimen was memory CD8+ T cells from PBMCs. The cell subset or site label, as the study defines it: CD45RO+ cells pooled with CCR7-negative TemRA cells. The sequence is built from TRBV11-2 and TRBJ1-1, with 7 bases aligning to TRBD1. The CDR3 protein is CASSPVRGSGTEAFF. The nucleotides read TGTGCCAGCAGCCCGGTCAGGGGGTCGGGCACTGAAGCTTTCTTT.